The present T cell receptor (beta chain) was sequenced within a study of blood T cell repertoires in COVID-19. Overall study context: Both acute and convalescent COVID-19 samples were obtained from the United States, Italy and Spain. The analysed material was cDNA or gDNA that came from T cells, B-cell-depleted T cells, or PBMCs.

J was trimmed by 4 bases and V by 3 bases; bases with no gene match: 11. Germline lookup yields CDR1 SGHAT and CDR2 FQNNGV. This CDR3 has 17 residues. Per the original data handling: Estimation of nucleated cell counts was performed using reference gene primer amplification. Assay: immunoSEQ multiplex PCR; the TCRdb copy retains only in-frame clones and omits some. The DNA was the basis for D and trimming; V, J and clone size are from that table. Of fewer than 70,000 clones listed, 80% to 85% are singletons. The receptor's source is a woman older than 75 with acute or convalescent COVID-19. The gene calls are TRBV11-2 and TRBJ2-3; TRBD2 matches at 9 bases. Sequenced material: peripheral blood. As DNA, the CDR3 is TGTGCCAGCAGCTTCGCGGCGGGGGGGGGAGTCGCAGATACGCAGTATTTT. Amino acids: CASSFAAGGGVADTQYF. Combining the CDR3 with reference TRBV11-2 and TRBJ2-3 gives the whole variable domain EAGVAQSPRYKIIEKRQSVAFWCNPISGHATLYWYQQILGQGPKLLIQFQNNGVVDDSQLPKDRFSAERLKGVDSTLKIQPAKLEDSAVYLCASSFAAGGGVADTQYFGPGTRLTVL.